This T cell receptor beta chain originates from a study of blood T cell repertoires in COVID-19. Study summary: Researchers got acute and convalescent COVID-19 samples from the United States, Italy and Spain.

Source study methods: Amplifying reference gene primers gave estimates of nucleated cell counts. Clones were sequenced by immunoSEQ multiplex PCR, and TCRdb holds only the in-frame ones, with some missing. The V and J calls and clone size are taken from that table; D and trimming were inferred from the DNA. The sample has about 88,000 clones, about 88% seen once. The germline gives CDR1 SEHNR, CDR2 FQNEAQ (reference sequence). Between the trimmed V and J ends, which lost 5 bases and 6 bases, there was a span of 10 bases. CDR3 length: 12 residues. The gene calls are TRBV7-9 and TRBJ1-2; D is possibly TRBD1 (6 bases). This receptor was obtained from an elderly woman with acute or convalescent COVID-19. The material sequenced was peripheral blood. In DNA form, the CDR3 reads TGTGCCAGCAGCCCGACAGGTCATGGCTACACCTTC. Protein product: CASSPTGHGYTF.